A single sample gave rise to the 19 T cell receptor beta chains below, sequenced in a study of CD8+ T cells in alopecia areata. Sequencing used cDNA as its template, made by extracting RNA and reverse transcribing it. The protocol was immunoSEQ multiplex PCR, while the TCRdb copy is restricted to in-frame clones and leaves out a portion. The table includes 150,000 to 200,000 clones, roughly 60% detected once. Treatment reported: oral pan-JAK inhibitor, 5-10 mg twice daily. Sample: CD4+ T cells sorted from blood, taken at week 24, from a patient treated with tofacitinib. The receptors were sampled from a human donor with alopecia areata.

The gene calls are TRBV2 and TRBJ2-7; 8 nucleotides line up with TRBD1. Germline CDR1 SNHLY, CDR2 FYNNEI. V dropped 9 bases and J dropped 6; count of bases not matched to a gene: 4. The CDR3 is made up of 11 amino acids. The DNA for the CDR3 is TGTGCCAGAAAGACAGGGGCCGAGCAGTACTTC. It encodes CARKTGAEQYF. Complete variable domain (other parts from reference TRBV2 and TRBJ2-7): EPEVTQTPSHQVTQMGQEVILRCVPISNHLYFYWYRQILGQKVEFLVSFYNNEISEKSEIFDDQFSVERPDGSNFTLKIRSTKLEDSAMYFCARKTGAEQYFGPGTRLTVT.

The chain carries TRBV29-1 and TRBJ1-3; the D is unclear. The length of the CDR3 is 12 residues. The germline gives CDR1 SQVTM, CDR2 ANQGSEA. The V and J ends lost 6 bases and 2 bases respectively, with 8 bases between them. The CDR3 DNA sequence: TGCAGCGTCCGAGTCGCTGGAAACACCATATATTTT. Amino acid sequence: CSVRVAGNTIYF.

The chain links TRBV2 to TRBJ2-3; D remains unclear. Trimming pared 3 bases from V and 0 bases from J, leaving 10 bases between. Germline CDR1 reads SNHLY; CDR2 reads FYNNEI. The CDR3 totals 15 residues. Here the CDR3 DNA reads TGTGCCAGCAGTGACGGCAGTCCTAGCACAGATACGCAGTATTTT. This gives the protein CASSDGSPSTDTQYF.

The chain employs TRBV27 and TRBJ1-6; D may be TRBD1 (6 bases). Germline lookup yields CDR1 MNHEY and CDR2 SMNVEV (reference sequence). The V end lost 3 bases, the J end lost 8 bases, and 14 bases lay between the germline ends. This CDR3 contains 15 residues. Written as DNA, the CDR3 is TGTGCCAGCAGTTTCACAGGGATTAGGGATTCACCCCTCCACTTT. Translated, it gives CASSFTGIRDSPLHF.

This sequence joins TRBV29-1 and TRBJ1-2; possible D gene TRBD1, 5 bases. The CDR3 runs to 14 residues. Germline-derived CDR1 and CDR2 are SQVTM and ANQGSEA. V dropped 4 bases and J dropped 4 bases, with 16 bases sitting between them. CDR3 coding DNA: TGCAGCGTTGGGGGGGACCGGTATTTCTATGGCTACACCTTC. Protein sequence: CSVGGDRYFYGYTF.

J is TRBJ2-7 and V is TRBV13; TRBD1 matches at 7 bases. With 5 bases clipped from V and 2 bases from J, the junction kept 3 bases outside the gene matches. The germline CDR1 and CDR2 sequences are PRHDT and FYEKMQ (reference sequence). CDR3 size: 13 residues. This CDR3 reads CASSVTGTYEQYF. Written as DNA, the CDR3 is TGTGCCAGCAGCGTGACAGGGACCTACGAGCAGTACTTC. Filled out from reference TRBV13 and TRBJ2-7, the complete variable domain reads AAGVIQSPRHLIKEKRETATLKCYPIPRHDTVYWYQQGPGQDPQFLISFYEKMQSDKGSIPDRFSAQQFSDYHSELNMSSLELGDSALYFCASSVTGTYEQYFGPGTRLTVT.

The rearrangement uses TRBV19 and TRBJ2-5; 7 bases are shared with TRBD1. There are 14 residues in the CDR3. Unmatched junction bases numbered 9, after V lost 6 bases and J lost 5 bases. CDR1 is LNHDA and CDR2 is SQIVND in the germline V gene (reference sequence). CDR3 bases: TGTGCCAGTAGGAGACAGGGCCCCGGTGAGACCCAGTACTTC. The encoded protein is CASRRQGPGETQYF.

CDR3 coding DNA: TGTGCCAGCAGTTTATCCAAGAAAGAGACCCAGTACTTC. Protein: CASSLSKKETQYF. The chain combines TRBV27 with TRBJ2-5, with D unclear. The CDR3 totals 13 residues. CDR1 is MNHEY and CDR2 is SMNVEV in the germline V gene (reference sequence). Between the trimmed V and J ends, which lost 0 bases and 3 bases, there was a span of 5 bases.

This clone was observed once. J is TRBJ2-3 and V is TRBV5-1; D possibly corresponds to TRBD2 (6 bases). The length of the CDR3 is 15 residues. CDR1 is SGHRS, CDR2 YFSETQ, per germline. Trimming removed 3 bases from V and 5 bases from J, with 16 bases in between. The CDR3 protein is CASSSGLGLLDTQYF. For the CDR3, the DNA is TGCGCCAGCAGCTCGGGACTGGGACTCCTAGATACGCAGTATTTT.

The chain recombines TRBV6-1 with TRBJ1-1, with D perhaps matching TRBD1 (6 bases). This CDR3 region has 10 residues. V dropped 9 bases and J dropped 6 bases, with 8 bases sitting between them. Germline V CDR1 and CDR2: MNHNS, SASEGT. CDR3 in amino acids: CASRTAEAFF. The CDR3 DNA sequence: TGTGCCAGTAGGACAGCTGAAGCTTTCTTT.

This clone was seen more than once but under ten times. The V call is TRBV14, the J call TRBJ2-7; 8 nucleotides match TRBD1. This CDR3 has 19 amino acids. CDR1 and CDR2 from the germline V gene are SGHDN and FVKESK. The V gene end was trimmed by 4 bases and the J gene end by 0 bases; junction bases not matched to a gene: 17. The CDR3 spells CASSRRSPGQGDISYEQYF. The CDR3 region has the DNA TGTGCCAGCAGCCGACGTTCACCCGGACAGGGTGACATCTCCTACGAGCAGTACTTC.

The chain recombines TRBV30 with TRBJ1-1; weak D call: TRBD1 (6 bases). The V gene's germline CDR1 is GTSNPN and CDR2 SVGIG (reference sequence). The CDR3 loop spans 14 amino acids. Trimming cost V 5 bases and J 1 base, with 14 bases left between them. CDR3 region: CAWSPGQTNTEAFF. In DNA form, the CDR3 reads TGTGCCTGGTCACCGGGACAAACGAACACTGAAGCTTTCTTT.

This clone was detected a few times. The rearrangement uses TRBV27 and TRBJ1-1; D is perhaps TRBD1 (5 bases). CDR1 and CDR2 from the germline V gene are MNHEY and SMNVEV (reference sequence). V was pared by 10 bases and J by 0 bases, with 21 bases between. The CDR3 runs to 16 residues. CDR3 coding DNA: TGTGCCACCTGCCGGGACTTACAAGTATTGAACACTGAAGCTTTCTTT. This sequence encodes CATCRDLQVLNTEAFF.

The gene calls are TRBV11-3 and TRBJ1-1; D is perhaps TRBD1 (5 bases). V was pared by 3 bases and J by 4 bases, with 9 bases between. The CDR3 has 13 amino acids. The germline CDR1 and CDR2 sequences are SGHNT and YENEEA. The CDR3 DNA follows: TGTGCCAGCAGCTTCACGAGGGGCACTGAAGCTTTCTTT. This sequence encodes CASSFTRGTEAFF.

This clone was observed a few times. The chain carries TRBV9 and TRBJ2-5, with TRBD2 matching over 7 bases. This CDR3 is 14 amino acids long. Germline CDR1 SGDLS, CDR2 YYNGEE. J was trimmed by 3 bases and V by 4 bases; bases with no gene match: 6. For the CDR3, the DNA is TGTGCCAGCAGCCCTACTAGCGTGGAAGAGACCCAGTACTTC. Amino acid sequence: CASSPTSVEETQYF.

The CDR3 loop reads CAWKLDRAYGYTF. DNA for the CDR3: TGTGCCTGGAAACTCGACAGGGCCTATGGCTACACCTTC. This sequence joins TRBV30 and TRBJ1-2; 7 positions agree with TRBD1. Germline assignment: CDR1 GTSNPN and CDR2 SVGIG (reference sequence). The CDR3 has 13 amino acids. After removal of 4 bases from V and 4 bases from J, the junction contained 6 bases not matched to a gene.

This clone was detected only once. The rearrangement links TRBV30 to TRBJ2-5; D uncertain. Trimming cost V 2 bases and J 3 bases, with 1 base left between them. From germline, CDR1 is GTSNPN and CDR2 SVGIG (reference sequence). This CDR3 has 10 residues. CDR3 sequence (DNA): TGTGCCTGGAGTAAAGAGACCCAGTACTTC. It yields the protein CAWSKETQYF.

The chain employs TRBV29-1 and TRBJ1-1; the D is unclear. The germline CDR1 and CDR2 sequences are SQVTM and ANQGSEA. Trimming cost V 3 bases and J 0 bases, with 5 bases left between them. This CDR3 spans 12 amino acids. Here the CDR3 DNA reads TGCAGCGTTGAGAGGATGAACACTGAAGCTTTCTTT. This translates into CSVERMNTEAFF. Combining the CDR3 with reference TRBV29-1 and TRBJ1-1 gives the whole variable domain SAVISQKPSRDICQRGTSLTIQCQVDSQVTMMFWYRQQPGQSLTLIATANQGSEATYESGFVIDKFPISRPNLTFSTLTVSNMSPEDSSIYLCSVERMNTEAFFGQGTRLTVV.

About this clone itself: The sample carries other DNA sequences with the same CDR3. V and J are TRBV9 and TRBJ2-2; D possibly corresponds to TRBD1 (5 bases). Per germline, CDR1 SGDLS and CDR2 YYNGEE. V lost 0 bases, J lost 5 bases, and 5 bases lay in between. This CDR3 contains 13 residues. CDR3 nucleotide sequence: TGTGCCAGCAGCGTAGCAGGGACCGGGGAGCTGTTTTTT. It specifies CASSVAGTGELFF.